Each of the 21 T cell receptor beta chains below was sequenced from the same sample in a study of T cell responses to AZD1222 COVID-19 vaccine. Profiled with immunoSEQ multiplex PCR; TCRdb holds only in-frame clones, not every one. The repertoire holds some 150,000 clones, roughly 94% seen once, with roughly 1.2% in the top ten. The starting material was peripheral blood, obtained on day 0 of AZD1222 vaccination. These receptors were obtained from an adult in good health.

In nucleotides, the CDR3 is TGTGCCATCAGAGGGACGGGGGATCAGCCCCAGCATTTT. It translates to CAIRGTGDQPQHF. The chain couples TRBV10-3 to TRBJ1-5, with D perhaps matching TRBD1 (5 bases). Germline V gene sequence: CDR1 ENHRY, CDR2 SYGVKD. The CDR3 loop spans 13 amino acids. The V end lost 6 bases, the J end lost 5 bases, and 11 bases lay between the germline ends.

This chain's CDR3 is CASRGTSGGTDTQYF. The CDR3 DNA sequence: TGTGCCAGCAGGGGGACTAGCGGGGGAACAGATACGCAGTATTTT. The V call is TRBV28, the J call TRBJ2-3; 14 bases line up with TRBD2. CDR1 and CDR2 (germline): MDHEN, SYDVKM. There are 15 residues in the CDR3. With 6 bases clipped from V and 3 bases from J, the junction kept 2 bases outside the gene matches. Full variable domain (missing parts from reference TRBV28 and TRBJ2-3): DVKVTQSSRYLVKRTGEKVFLECVQDMDHENMFWYRQDPGLGLRLIYFSYDVKMKEKGDIPEGYSVSREKKERFSLILESASTNQTSMYLCASRGTSGGTDTQYFGPGTRLTVL.

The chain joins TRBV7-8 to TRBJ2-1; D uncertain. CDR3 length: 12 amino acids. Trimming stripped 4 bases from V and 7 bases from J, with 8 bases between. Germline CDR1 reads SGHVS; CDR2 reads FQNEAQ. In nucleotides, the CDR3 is TGTGCCAGCAGCTGGAGCGCGAATGAGCAGTTCTTC. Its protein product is CASSWSANEQFF.

For the CDR3, the DNA is TGTGCCAGCAGCCACATAAGGGGAAATGAGCAGTTCTTC. Translation: CASSHIRGNEQFF. The chain couples TRBV3-1 (or the pseudogene TRBV3-2) to TRBJ2-1; a weak D match, TRBD1 (5 bases). CDR1 is LGHDT, CDR2 YNNKEL, per germline (reference sequence). Between the trimmed V and J ends, which lost 3 bases and 7 bases, there was a span of 10 bases. The CDR3 has 13 amino acids.

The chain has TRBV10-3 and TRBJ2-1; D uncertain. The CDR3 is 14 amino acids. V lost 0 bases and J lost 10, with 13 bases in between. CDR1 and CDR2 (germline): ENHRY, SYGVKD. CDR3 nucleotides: TGTGCCATCAGTGAGTCGGCATGGGGAAGGGAGCAGTTCTTC. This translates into CAISESAWGREQFF.

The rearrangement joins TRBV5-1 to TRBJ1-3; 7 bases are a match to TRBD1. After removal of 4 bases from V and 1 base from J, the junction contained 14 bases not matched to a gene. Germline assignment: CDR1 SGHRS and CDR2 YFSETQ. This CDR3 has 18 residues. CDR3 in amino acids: CASSAQGPNRGSGNTIYF. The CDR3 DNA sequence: TGCGCCAGCAGCGCACAGGGGCCCAACCGAGGGTCTGGAAACACCATATATTTT.

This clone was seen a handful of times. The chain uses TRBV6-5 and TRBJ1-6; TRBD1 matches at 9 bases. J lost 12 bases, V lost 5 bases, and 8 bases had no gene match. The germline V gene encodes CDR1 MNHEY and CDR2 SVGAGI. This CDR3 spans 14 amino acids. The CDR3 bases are TGTGCCAGCAGTACAGGACAGGGGAGTCGACCCCTCCACTTT. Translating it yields CASSTGQGSRPLHF.

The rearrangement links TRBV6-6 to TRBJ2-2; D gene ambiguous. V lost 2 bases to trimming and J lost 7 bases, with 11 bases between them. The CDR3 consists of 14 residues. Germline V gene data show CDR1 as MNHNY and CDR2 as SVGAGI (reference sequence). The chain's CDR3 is CASSYHSDHGELFF. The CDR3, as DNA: TGTGCCAGCAGTTACCACAGCGACCACGGGGAGCTGTTTTTT.

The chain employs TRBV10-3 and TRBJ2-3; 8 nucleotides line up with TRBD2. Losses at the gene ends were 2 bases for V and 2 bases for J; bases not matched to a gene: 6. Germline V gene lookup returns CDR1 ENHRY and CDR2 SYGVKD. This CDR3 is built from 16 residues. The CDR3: CAISEGGSGTTDTQYF. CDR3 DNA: TGTGCCATCAGTGAGGGGGGTAGCGGGACCACAGATACGCAGTATTTT.

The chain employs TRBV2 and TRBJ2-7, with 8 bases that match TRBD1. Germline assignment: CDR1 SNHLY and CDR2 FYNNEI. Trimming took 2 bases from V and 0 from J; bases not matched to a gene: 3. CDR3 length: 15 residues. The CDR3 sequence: CASSELDRVSYEQYV. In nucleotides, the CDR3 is TGTGCCAGCAGTGAATTGGACAGGGTCTCCTACGAGCAGTACGTC.

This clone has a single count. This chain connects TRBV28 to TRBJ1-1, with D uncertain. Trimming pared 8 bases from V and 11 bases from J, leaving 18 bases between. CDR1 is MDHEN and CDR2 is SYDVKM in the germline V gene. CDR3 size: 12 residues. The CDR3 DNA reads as TGTGCCAGCGGTGAGGACTTGGGAACGGCTTTCTTT. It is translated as CASGEDLGTAFF. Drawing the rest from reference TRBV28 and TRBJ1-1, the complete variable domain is DVKVTQSSRYLVKRTGEKVFLECVQDMDHENMFWYRQDPGLGLRLIYFSYDVKMKEKGDIPEGYSVSREKKERFSLILESASTNQTSMYLCASGEDLGTAFFGQGTRLTVV.

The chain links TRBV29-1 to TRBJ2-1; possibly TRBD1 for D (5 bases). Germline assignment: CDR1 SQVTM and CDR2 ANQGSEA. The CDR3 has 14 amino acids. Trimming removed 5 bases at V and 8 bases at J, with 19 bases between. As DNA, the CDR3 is TGCAGCGTTATCAGGGCCCTCTTGATAGATGAGCAGTTCTTC. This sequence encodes CSVIRALLIDEQFF.

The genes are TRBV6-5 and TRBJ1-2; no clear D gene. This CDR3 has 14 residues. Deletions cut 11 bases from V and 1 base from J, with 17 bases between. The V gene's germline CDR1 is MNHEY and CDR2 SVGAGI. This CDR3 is CASEPGGHNYGYTF. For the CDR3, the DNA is TGTGCCTCCGAGCCAGGCGGGCATAACTATGGCTACACCTTC.

The DNA of the CDR3 is TGCAGTGCTAGTATACGGAACATGGCTGGACAGCCCCAGCATTTT. Amino acids: CSASIRNMAGQPQHF. The chain links TRBV20-1 to TRBJ1-5; no clear D gene. CDR1 and CDR2 (germline): DFQATT, SNEGSKA (reference sequence). The V and J ends lost 3 bases and 7 bases respectively, with 19 bases between them. This CDR3 spans 15 amino acids.

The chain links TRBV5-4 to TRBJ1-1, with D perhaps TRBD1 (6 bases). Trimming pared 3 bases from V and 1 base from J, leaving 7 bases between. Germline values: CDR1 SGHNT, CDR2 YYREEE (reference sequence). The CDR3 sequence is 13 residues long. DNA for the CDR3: TGTGCCAGCAGCTGGACAGAGAACACTGAAGCTTTCTTT. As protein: CASSWTENTEAFF.

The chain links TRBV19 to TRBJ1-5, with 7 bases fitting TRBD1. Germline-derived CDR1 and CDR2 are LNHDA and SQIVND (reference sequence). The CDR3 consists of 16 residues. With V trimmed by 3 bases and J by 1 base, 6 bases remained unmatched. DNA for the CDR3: TGTGCCAGTAGTATCGAGGGGGCCATAAGCAATCAGCCCCAGCATTTT. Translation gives CASSIEGAISNQPQHF.

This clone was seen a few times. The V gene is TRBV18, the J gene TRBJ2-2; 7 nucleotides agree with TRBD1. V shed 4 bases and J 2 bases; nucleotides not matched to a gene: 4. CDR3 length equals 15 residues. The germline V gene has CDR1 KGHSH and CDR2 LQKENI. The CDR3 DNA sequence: TGTGCCAGCTCACAAAACAGGGGAAACACCGGGGAGCTGTTTTTT. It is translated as CASSQNRGNTGELFF.

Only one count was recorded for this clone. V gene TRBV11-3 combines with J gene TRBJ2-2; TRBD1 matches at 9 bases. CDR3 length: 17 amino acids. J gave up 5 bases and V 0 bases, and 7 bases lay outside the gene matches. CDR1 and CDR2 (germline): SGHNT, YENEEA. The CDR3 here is CASSLESGTGRTGELFF. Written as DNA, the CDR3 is TGTGCCAGCAGCTTAGAAAGTGGGACAGGGAGGACCGGGGAGCTGTTTTTT.

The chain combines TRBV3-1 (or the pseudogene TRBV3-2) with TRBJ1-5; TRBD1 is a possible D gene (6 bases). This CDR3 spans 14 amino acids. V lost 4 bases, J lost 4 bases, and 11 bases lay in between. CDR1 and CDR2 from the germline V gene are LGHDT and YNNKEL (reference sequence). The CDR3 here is CASSPGTNNQPQHF. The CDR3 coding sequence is TGTGCCAGCAGCCCCGGGACAAATAATCAGCCCCAGCATTTT.

The CDR3 DNA is TGTGCCAGCAGTGAAAGGGGACGTGGGGGGAACCTATACGAGCAGTACGTC. Translation: CASSERGRGGNLYEQYV. The chain uses TRBV2 and TRBJ2-7; TRBD2 might be the D (6 bases). Germline V lookup: CDR1 SNHLY, CDR2 FYNNEI. Trimming stripped 2 bases from V and 4 bases from J, with 21 bases between. The CDR3 extends over 17 amino acids.

The CDR3 DNA reads as TGTGCCAGCTCCCCCCTACTACAGGGGAACACTGAAGCTTTCTTT. Residues: CASSPLLQGNTEAFF. The V call is TRBV18, the J call TRBJ1-1; D perhaps matches TRBD1 (6 bases). Germline CDR1 is KGHSH and CDR2 is LQKENI. Trimming stripped 6 bases from V and 1 base from J, with 15 bases between. The CDR3 covers 15 residues.